This is a list of T cell receptor beta chains from one sample in a study of cytomegalovirus exposure and HLA in healthy donors. Using immunoSEQ multiplex PCR, the repertoire was profiled, and TCRdb retains in-frame clones only, with some absent. The sample has around 34,000 clones; over 85% are singletons. The sequenced material came from PBMCs. These receptors all come from a man younger than 35 in good health and CMV-seronegative. Both conserved end residues are part of each CDR3.

>TRBJ2-7|TRBV27
CASSITYEQYF
>TRBJ2-5|TRBV4-2
CASSQDIGVAGGRETQYF
>TRBJ1-6|TRBV25-1
CASSDTGALNSPLHF
>TRBJ2-1|TRBV12-2
CASRLWLDGRSNEQFF
>TRBJ2-2|TRBV2
CASSEAGRGSNTGELFF
>TRBJ2-7|TRBV4-1
CASSQVPSGGYEQYF
>TRBJ2-2|TRBV19
CASSGYTGELFF
>TRBJ2-2|TRBV7-6
CASSLIRISGNTGELFF
>TRBJ1-5|TRBV27
CASSRRGQGGNQPQHF
>TRBJ1-5|TRBV15
CATRTGDPALGQPQHF
>TRBJ2-7|TRBV5-1
CASRVSLAGAGEQYF
>TRBJ2-2|TRBV5-1
CASSSGILAVRNTGELFF
>TRBJ2-7|TRBV6-1
CASGRQGYEQYF
>TRBJ1-1|TRBV29-1
CSVEDLLNTEAFF
>TRBJ1-5|TRBV2
CASNLSGKSNQPQHF
>TRBJ2-2|TRBV5-1
CASSLFSGGGELFF